This TCR beta chain was captured by sequencing in a study of CD8+CD57+ T cells in acquired aplastic anemia listed by TCRdb under 2018. At the level of the whole study: A mean of about 3.2 ug of DNA, ranging from about 0.2 to 27.4 ug, was extracted from sorted CD4+ and CD8+ cells. CD8+CD57+ expansion was defined as a frequency above the mean frequency observed in healthy subjects.

Profiling of TCR beta VDJ combinations and CDR3 sequences used genomic DNA as the template. TCR repertoire sequencing was run on an Illumina HiSeq 2000. Per the original workflow: Repertoires were assessed using TRBV/TRBJ rearrangement plots, CDR3 size and DJ length profiles, and Simpson's diversity index. The most abundant DNA sequence in the deep sequencing data was defined as the immunodominant clone. CDR3 amino acid sequences were checked for sharing between subjects and were compared against published repertoires and the VDJdb database. In-frame beta chains were kept once TCRdb had trimmed the public reads at Q25 with fastp and called clones with MiXCR. CDR3 protein duplicates are merged, each entry listing the most common genes and DNA. The V and J calls follow TCRdb's processing rather than the paper's. Counted in this sample were about 180,000 distinct CDR3 sequences; 63% of them appeared once. The ten largest account for about 42% of the sample.

The patients picked for sequencing were ones in whom flow cytometry had shown an expansion of CD8+CD57+ cells. Every patient had severe acquired aplastic anemia, diagnosed using the International Study of Aplastic Anemia and Agranulocytosis and Camitta criteria. No therapy had been received by the patients at the time of blood sampling. In this study, sorted CD4+ and CD8+ T cells from the blood of healthy subjects and of severe aplastic anemia patients had their TCR repertoires deep-sequenced. Patients were enrolled under clinicaltrials.gov protocols 00001620, 01623167, 00001397, 00071045, 00081523 and 00961064 in the USA. Ficoll-Paque density gradient centrifugation was used to isolate peripheral blood mononuclear cells. Before DNA extraction, CD4+ and CD8+ T cells were sorted with FACS or magnetic beads. CDR1 SNHLY and CDR2 FYNNEI were looked up in the germline V gene. V and J are trimmed by 6 bases and 6 bases, and the gene matches miss 11 bases of the junction. The CDR3 starts with the cysteine, ends with the phenylalanine, and has 16 residues. Only the CDR3 DNA is retained, 48 bases long and in frame from the first base.

Details on this clonotype: Its antigen target is currently unknown. No per-base quality is available; no much larger clone lies one base away.

Here is what the overall study found, with its caveats: Patients and healthy controls showed no significant difference in CD8+ Simpson's diversity (P=0.060). Although roughly 29 CD8+ CDR3 sequences were shared by patients and controls, these sequences appeared highly expressed in patients and within the immunodominant clones of patients.

Sequencing used sorted CD4+, CD8+, or CD8+CD57+ T cells (not recorded which) from PBMCs. The rearrangement joined TRBV2 to TRBJ2-7, with TRBD2 matching 13 junction bases. The receptor was derived from a human donor with aplastic anemia. The DNA sequence follows: TGTGCCAGCAGCGCTACGACACTAGCGGGGGGGTGCGAGCAGTACTTC. The resulting protein is CASSATTLAGGCEQYF.